These 9 T cell receptor beta chains were all obtained from the same sample, sequenced in a study of circulating tumor DNA in untreated peripheral T-cell lymphoma (TCRdb year 2021). The library was generated by the immunoSEQ multiplex PCR assay. TCRdb took this table from immuneACCESS and kept in-frame rearrangements with V and J called. Such tables lack part of the clones; where checked against another copy, unresolved V genes explain under half of the gap, and the rest is unexplained. Counted in this sample were 1,400 to 1,500 clones; around 71% of them appeared once. The ten most abundant clones make up approximately 67% of the sample. Sequencing was done on a sample of tumor tissue. These receptors were obtained from a human donor with peripheral T-cell lymphoma.

V is TRBV11-3 and J is TRBJ2-7; TRBD1 agrees at 11 bases. The CDR3 consists of 16 residues. The junction had 7 bases not matched to a gene; V was cut back by 1 base and J by 5 bases. Germline values: CDR1 SGHNT, CDR2 YENEEA. The CDR3 DNA reads as TGTGCCAGCAGCTTAGTTGGGACAGGGGGGGTAGACGAGCAGTACTTC. This translates into CASSLVGTGGVDEQYF.

The rearrangement joins TRBV28 to TRBJ1-1; no clear D. The V end lost 1 base, the J end lost 0 bases, and 9 bases lay between the germline ends. Germline V gives CDR1 MDHEN, CDR2 SYDVKM. The length of the CDR3 is 15 residues. CDR3 bases: TGTGCCAGCAGTTTATTGGGTCAAATGAACACTGAAGCTTTCTTT. It encodes CASSLLGQMNTEAFF.

This clone was counted a single time. The chain carries TRBV19 and TRBJ2-3; TRBD1 matches at 9 bases. The CDR3 spans 11 residues. With 3 bases clipped from V and 14 bases from J, the junction kept 3 bases outside the gene matches. Germline V gene sequence: CDR1 LNHDA, CDR2 SQIVND (reference sequence). DNA for the CDR3: TGTGCCAGTAGTATTGGGACAGGGAGGTATTTT. Protein product: CASSIGTGRYF.

V gene TRBV29-1 combines with J gene TRBJ1-4, with a tentative D call TRBD1 (5 bases). Trimming shortened V by 7 bases and J by 7 bases, and 22 bases separated the two germline ends. There are 15 residues in the CDR3. The V gene's germline CDR1 is SQVTM and CDR2 ANQGSEA. DNA for the CDR3: TGCAGCGCCATAGACCCCAGGGCCACGGGTGAAAAACTGTTTTTT. This codes for CSAIDPRATGEKLFF.

In its sample, this clone was seen a few times. A base in the sequence is ambiguous or unread; the matching residue is shown as X. The chain combines TRBV19 with TRBJ2-7, with D perhaps TRBD2 (6 bases). The ends were cut back, 4 bases at V and 3 bases at J, with 16 bases in the middle. Germline V gene data show CDR1 as LNHDA and CDR2 as SQIVND (reference sequence). The CDR3 extends over 15 amino acids. The CDR3 coding sequence is TGTGCCAGTAGTACCCRACAGGAGGGGAACTACGAGCAGTACTTC. Translation: CASSTXQEGNYEQYF.

The chain links TRBV1 to TRBJ2-2; the table calls TRBD1, which could not be checked here. TRBV1 is termed a pseudogene. The CDR3 extends over 14 amino acids. The CDR3 DNA sequence: TGCGCCAGCAGCCAAGACCCAGGGTCCGGGGAGCTGTTTTTT. It codes for CASSQDPGSGELFF.

This clone turned up a few times. The chain is built from TRBV23-1 and TRBJ1-5; 10 bases line up with TRBD1. TRBV23-1 is an open reading frame whose function is uncertain. The V and J ends lost 6 bases and 5 bases, in that order; junction bases with no gene match: 4. The CDR3 runs to 14 residues. The CDR3 loop is CASSHGTGDQPQHF. Written as DNA, the CDR3 is TGCGCCAGCAGCCACGGGACAGGGGATCAGCCCCAGCATTTT.

This clone was observed a handful of times. The rearrangement links TRBV6-8 to TRBJ2-5; D call uncertain. The CDR3 spans 13 residues. The V end lost 2 bases, the J end lost 3 bases, and 7 bases lay between the germline ends. CDR1 and CDR2 from the germline V gene are MNHGY and SAAAGT. CDR3 DNA: TGTGCCAGCAGTTACGTAGAGAAAGAGACCCAGTACTTC. Protein: CASSYVEKETQYF.

The table lists this clone with a few counts. J is TRBJ1-3 and V is TRBV11-3; D ambiguous. Germline CDR1 is SGHNT and CDR2 is YENEEA. The V gene lost 2 bases and the J gene lost 0 bases, with 20 bases spanning the gap. CDR3 size: 19 residues. CDR3 sequence: CASSLNEGILGSSGNTIYF. As DNA, the CDR3 is TGTGCCAGCAGCTTAAACGAAGGTATCCTTGGGAGCTCTGGAAACACCATATATTTT. Variable domain in full (rest from reference TRBV11-3 and TRBJ1-3): EAGVVQSPRYKIIEKKQPVAFWCNPISGHNTLYWYLQNLGQGPELLIRYENEEAVDDSQLPKDRFSAERLKGVDSTLKIQPAELGDSAVYLCASSLNEGILGSSGNTIYFGEGSWLTVV.